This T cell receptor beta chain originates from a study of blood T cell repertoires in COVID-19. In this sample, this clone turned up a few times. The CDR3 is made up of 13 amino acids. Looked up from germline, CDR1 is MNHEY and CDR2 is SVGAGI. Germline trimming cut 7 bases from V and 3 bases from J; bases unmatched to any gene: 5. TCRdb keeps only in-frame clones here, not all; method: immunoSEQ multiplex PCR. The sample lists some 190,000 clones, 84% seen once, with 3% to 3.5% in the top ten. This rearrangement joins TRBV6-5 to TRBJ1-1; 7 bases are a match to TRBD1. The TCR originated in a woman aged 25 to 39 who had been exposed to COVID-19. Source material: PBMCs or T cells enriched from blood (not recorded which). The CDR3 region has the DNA TGTGCCAGCACCCCCAGGGGGTACACTGAAGCTTTCTTT. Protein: CASTPRGYTEAFF.